This T cell receptor (beta chain) is drawn from a study of neurological immune-mediated disorders. The cells used in sorted libraries, CD4+ or CD8+ T cells, numbered 1 million. TCRdb ran MiXCR on the 5' RACE reads and lists one entry per CDR3 protein. The sample contains approximately 50,000 distinct CDR3 sequences, 4.5% to 7% of which appear only once. The CDR3 runs to 14 residues. Trimming cost V 0 bases and J 6 bases, with 9 bases left between them. Germline V gene lookup returns CDR1 SGHNT and CDR2 YENEEA. This rearrangement joins TRBV11-3 to TRBJ2-4, with no clear D. The source is a woman under 30 with multiple sclerosis. Material: CD4+ T cells from blood. CDR3 in amino acids: CASSLERVANIQYF. The CDR3 DNA is TGTGCCAGCAGCTTAGAAAGGGTAGCAAACATTCAGTACTTC.